This T cell receptor beta chain was captured in a study of Graves' ophthalmopathy and Graves' hyperthyroidism. Between the trimmed V and J ends, which lost 0 bases and 1 base, there was a span of 10 bases. This CDR3 comprises 15 residues. The germline CDR1 and CDR2 sequences are SGHAT and FQNNGV. This clonotype was recorded at least ten times. TCR beta CDR3 regions were amplified from RNA transcripts. Amplification began with first-round RT-PCR using HTBI primers, then second-round multiplex PCR was performed. TCRdb redid the calling of the multiplex PCR reads with MiXCR, one entry per CDR3 protein. Among a few hundred thousand distinct CDR3 sequences listed, just over 15% were seen once.

The receptor was derived from a woman under 30 with stable Graves' hyperthyroidism. The rearrangement links TRBV11-2 to TRBJ2-7; D unclear. Sequences were obtained from peripheral blood. The CDR3 DNA reads as TGTGCCAGCAGCTTAGACCAGACCTGGTCCTACGAGCAGTACTTC. This codes for CASSLDQTWSYEQYF.